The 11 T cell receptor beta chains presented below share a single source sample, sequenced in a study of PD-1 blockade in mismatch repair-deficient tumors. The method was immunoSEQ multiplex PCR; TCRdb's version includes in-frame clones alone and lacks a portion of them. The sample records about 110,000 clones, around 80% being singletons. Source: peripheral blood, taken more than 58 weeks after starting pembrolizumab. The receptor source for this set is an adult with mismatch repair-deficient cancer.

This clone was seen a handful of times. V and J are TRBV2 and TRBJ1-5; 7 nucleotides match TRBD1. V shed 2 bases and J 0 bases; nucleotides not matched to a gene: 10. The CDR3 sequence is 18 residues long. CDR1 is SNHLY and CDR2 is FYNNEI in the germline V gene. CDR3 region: CASSESPLRGSSNQPQHF. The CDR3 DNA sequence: TGTGCCAGCAGTGAATCCCCCCTCAGGGGGTCTAGCAATCAGCCCCAGCATTTT.

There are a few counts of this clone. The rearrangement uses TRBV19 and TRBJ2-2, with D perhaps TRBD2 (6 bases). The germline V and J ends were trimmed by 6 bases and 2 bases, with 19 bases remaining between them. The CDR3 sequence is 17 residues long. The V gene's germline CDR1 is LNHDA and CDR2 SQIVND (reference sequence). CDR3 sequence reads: CASRTTPLATNTGELFF. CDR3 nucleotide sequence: TGTGCCAGTAGAACCACGCCCCTAGCGACTAACACCGGGGAGCTGTTTTTT.

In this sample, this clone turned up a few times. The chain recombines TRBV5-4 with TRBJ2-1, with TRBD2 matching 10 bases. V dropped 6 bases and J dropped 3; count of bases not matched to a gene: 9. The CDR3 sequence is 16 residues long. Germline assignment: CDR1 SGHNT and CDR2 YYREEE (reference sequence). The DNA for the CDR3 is TGTGCCAGCACCACCGCTAGCGGGAGCATCTACAATGAGCAGTTCTTC. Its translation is CASTTASGSIYNEQFF. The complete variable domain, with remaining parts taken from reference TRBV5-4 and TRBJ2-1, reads ETGVTQSPTHLIKTRGQQVTLRCSSQSGHNTVSWYQQALGQGPQFIFQYYREEENGRGNFPPRFSGLQFPNYSSELNVNALELDDSALYLCASTTASGSIYNEQFFGPGTRLTVL.

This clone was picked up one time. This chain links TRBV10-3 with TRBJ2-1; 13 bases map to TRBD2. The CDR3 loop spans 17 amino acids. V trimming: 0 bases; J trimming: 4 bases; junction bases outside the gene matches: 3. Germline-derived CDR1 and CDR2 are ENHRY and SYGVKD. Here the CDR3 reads CAISESGLAGRYNEQFF. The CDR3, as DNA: TGTGCCATCAGTGAGTCGGGACTAGCGGGACGATACAATGAGCAGTTCTTC.

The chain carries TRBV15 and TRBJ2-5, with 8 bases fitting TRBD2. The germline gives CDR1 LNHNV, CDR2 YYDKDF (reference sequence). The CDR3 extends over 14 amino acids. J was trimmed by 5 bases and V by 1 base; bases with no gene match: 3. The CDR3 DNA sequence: TGTGCCACCAGCAGAGCGGGAGGGTATGAGACCCAGTACTTC. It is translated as CATSRAGGYETQYF.

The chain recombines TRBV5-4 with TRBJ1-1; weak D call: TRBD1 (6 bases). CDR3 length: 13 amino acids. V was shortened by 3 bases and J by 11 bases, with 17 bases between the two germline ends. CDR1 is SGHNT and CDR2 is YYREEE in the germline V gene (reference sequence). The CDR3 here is CASSSSKGVSAFF. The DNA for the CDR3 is TGTGCCAGCAGCTCGTCAAAGGGGGTTAGTGCTTTCTTT.

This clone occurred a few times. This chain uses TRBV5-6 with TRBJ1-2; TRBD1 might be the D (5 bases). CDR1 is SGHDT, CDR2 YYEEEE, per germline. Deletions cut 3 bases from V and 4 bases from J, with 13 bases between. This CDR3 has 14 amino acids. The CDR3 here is CASSSPTGGYGYTF. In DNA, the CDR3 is TGTGCCAGCAGCTCACCGACGGGGGGCTATGGCTACACCTTC.

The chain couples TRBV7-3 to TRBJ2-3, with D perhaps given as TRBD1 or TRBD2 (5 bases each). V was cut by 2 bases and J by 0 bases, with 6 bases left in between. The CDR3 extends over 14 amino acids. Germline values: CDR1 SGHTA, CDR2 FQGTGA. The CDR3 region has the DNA TGTGCCAGCAGCTTAGGGACGAGCACAGATACGCAGTATTTT. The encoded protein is CASSLGTSTDTQYF. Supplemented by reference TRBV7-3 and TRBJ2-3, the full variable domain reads GAGVSQTPSNKVTEKGKYVELRCDPISGHTALYWYRQSLGQGPEFLIYFQGTGAADDSGLPNDRFFAVRPEGSVSTLKIQRTERGDSAVYLCASSLGTSTDTQYFGPGTRLTVL.

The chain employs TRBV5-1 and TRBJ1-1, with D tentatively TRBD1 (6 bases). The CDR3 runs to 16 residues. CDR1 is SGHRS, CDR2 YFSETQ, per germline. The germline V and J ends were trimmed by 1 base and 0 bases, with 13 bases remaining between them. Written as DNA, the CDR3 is TGCGCCAGCAGCTTGTTGGCAGGGGTTTTGAACACTGAAGCTTTCTTT. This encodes CASSLLAGVLNTEAFF.

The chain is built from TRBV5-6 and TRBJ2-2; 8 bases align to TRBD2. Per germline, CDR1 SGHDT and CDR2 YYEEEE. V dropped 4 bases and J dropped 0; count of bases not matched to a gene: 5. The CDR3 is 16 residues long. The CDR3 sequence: CASSRWGLANTGELFF. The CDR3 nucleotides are TGTGCCAGCAGCCGGTGGGGACTAGCGAACACCGGGGAGCTGTTTTTT.

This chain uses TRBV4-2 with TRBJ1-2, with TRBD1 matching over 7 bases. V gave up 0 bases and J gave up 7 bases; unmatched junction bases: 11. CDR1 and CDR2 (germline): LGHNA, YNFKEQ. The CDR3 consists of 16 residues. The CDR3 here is CASSQEVGQGVFGYTF. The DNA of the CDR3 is TGTGCCAGCAGCCAAGAAGTAGGCCAGGGGGTTTTTGGCTACACCTTC.